A single sample is the source of the 4 T cell receptor beta chains below, sequenced in a study of T cell repertoires in ileal Crohn's disease. TCRdb's table, derived via immunoSEQ multiplex PCR, lists solely in-frame clones and lacks some. There are thousands of clones in the sample; around 70% occur only once, and approximately 8.2% lies in the top ten. The time point denotes: proximal margin of the surgical specimen (macroscopically non-inflamed). Specimen: ileal tissue. Receptors were obtained from an adult with Crohn's disease.

This clone was found once. The chain is built from TRBV19 and TRBJ2-2, with D possibly TRBD2 on 6 matching bases. V shed 6 bases and J shed 9 bases, with 11 bases lying between them. Germline V lookup: CDR1 LNHDA, CDR2 SQIVND (reference sequence). The CDR3 is 12 amino acids. The DNA of the CDR3 is TGTGCCAGTAGCCCTGGGGGGAGGGAGCTGTTTTTT. It is translated as CASSPGGRELFF.

This clone was observed a handful of times. The rearrangement links TRBV27 to TRBJ2-7; 8 bases line up with TRBD2. The CDR3 is made up of 12 amino acids. V dropped 6 bases and J dropped 9; count of bases not matched to a gene: 7. CDR1 and CDR2 from the germline V gene are MNHEY and SMNVEV (reference sequence). CDR3 in amino acids: CASSSGTSRQYF. The CDR3 coding sequence is TGTGCCAGCAGCTCCGGGACTAGTAGGCAGTACTTC.

V and J are TRBV2 and TRBJ2-3, with D possibly being TRBD2 (5 bases). The CDR3 loop spans 14 amino acids. Trimming pared 2 bases from V and 1 base from J, leaving 7 bases between. Germline V lookup: CDR1 SNHLY, CDR2 FYNNEI. The CDR3 DNA is TGTGCCAGCAGTGAATATAGCGGCACAGATACGCAGTATTTT. It is translated as CASSEYSGTDTQYF.

V usage is TRBV5-6 and J usage is TRBJ2-1; D tentatively fits TRBD1 or TRBD2 (5 bases each). Looked up from germline, CDR1 is SGHDT and CDR2 is YYEEEE. Trimming cost V 0 bases and J 2 bases, with 9 bases left between them. This CDR3 is 15 amino acids long. CDR3 coding DNA: TGTGCCAGCAGCTTGGTATCGGGACCCTACAATGAGCAGTTCTTC. As protein: CASSLVSGPYNEQFF.